A single sample is the source of the 28 T cell receptor beta chains below, sequenced in a study of technical replicates of blood from a handful of donors. Sequencing was performed with immunoSEQ multiplex PCR; in TCRdb, only in-frame clones are kept and a portion is missing. The data hold around 83,000 clones, with around nine tenths observed a single time. Sequenced material: T cells isolated from PBMCs. All receptors derive from a human donor in good health.

This chain joins TRBV27 and TRBJ2-5; the match to TRBD2 covers 7 bases. This CDR3 spans 16 amino acids. With V trimmed by 1 base and J by 2 bases, 7 bases remained unmatched. The germline gives CDR1 MNHEY, CDR2 SMNVEV (reference sequence). CDR3 sequence reads: CASSLWGGALQETQYF. The CDR3 DNA sequence: TGTGCCAGCAGTTTATGGGGGGGTGCCCTTCAAGAGACCCAGTACTTC.

J is TRBJ1-3 and V is TRBV28; D gene uncertain. The CDR3 has 16 amino acids. Deletions cut 2 bases from V and 0 bases from J, with 11 bases between. Germline CDR1 MDHEN, CDR2 SYDVKM. The CDR3 nucleotides are TGTGCCAGCAGTTTAATCGGCGGAAGCTCTGGAAACACCATATATTTT. Protein product: CASSLIGGSSGNTIYF. Combining the CDR3 with reference TRBV28 and TRBJ1-3 gives the whole variable domain DVKVTQSSRYLVKRTGEKVFLECVQDMDHENMFWYRQDPGLGLRLIYFSYDVKMKEKGDIPEGYSVSREKKERFSLILESASTNQTSMYLCASSLIGGSSGNTIYFGEGSWLTVV.

The chain joins TRBV12-5 to TRBJ2-5, with 8 nucleotides matching TRBD1. J gave up 3 bases and V 4 bases, and 7 bases lay outside the gene matches. This CDR3 region has 15 residues. Germline values: CDR1 LGHNT, CDR2 FRNRAP. The CDR3 loop is CASGSPGQGEETQYF. In nucleotides, the CDR3 is TGTGCTAGTGGTTCCCCAGGACAGGGCGAAGAGACCCAGTACTTC. The full variable domain, its missing parts supplied by reference TRBV12-5 and TRBJ2-5, is DARVTQTPRHKVTEMGQEVTMRCQPILGHNTVFWYRQTMMQGLELLAYFRNRAPLDDSGMPKDRFSAEMPDATLATLKIQPSEPRDSAVYFCASGSPGQGEETQYFGPGTRLLVL.

This chain's CDR3 is CASSLWAGTAGNTIYF. CDR3 DNA: TGTGCCAGCAGTTTATGGGCAGGGACAGCTGGAAACACCATATATTTT. The chain uses TRBV27 and TRBJ1-3; 7 bases map to TRBD1. The trim removed 1 base at V and 2 bases at J, leaving 5 bases unmatched. Germline lookup yields CDR1 MNHEY and CDR2 SMNVEV (reference sequence). The CDR3 sequence is 16 residues long.

This chain links TRBV5-4 with TRBJ2-3; 12 bases are a match to TRBD2. The junction had 8 bases not matched to a gene; V was cut back by 0 bases and J by 0 bases. The CDR3 has 19 residues. Germline values: CDR1 SGHNT, CDR2 YYREEE (reference sequence). CDR3 region: CASSLAASGGAVSTDTQYF. The CDR3 DNA reads as TGTGCCAGCAGCTTGGCCGCTAGCGGGGGGGCGGTTAGCACAGATACGCAGTATTTT.

The V call is TRBV4-1, the J call TRBJ2-1, with D perhaps matching TRBD2 (6 bases). V was cut by 4 bases and J by 2 bases, with 18 bases left in between. In germline, CDR1 is MGHRA, CDR2 YSYEKL. CDR3 length equals 17 residues. CDR3 sequence reads: CASSPPPGVAAYNEQFF. DNA of the CDR3: TGCGCCAGCAGCCCCCCTCCCGGGGTAGCGGCCTACAATGAGCAGTTCTTC.

The rearrangement uses TRBV29-1 and TRBJ1-1, with 7 bases that match TRBD1. V trimming: 3 bases; J trimming: 2 bases; junction bases outside the gene matches: 15. The length of the CDR3 is 17 residues. Germline V lookup: CDR1 SQVTM, CDR2 ANQGSEA. CDR3 amino acids: CSVEGVVEGARNTEAFF. The DNA for the CDR3 is TGCAGCGTTGAGGGGGTTGTGGAGGGGGCGCGTAACACTGAAGCTTTCTTT. Based on the CDR3 plus reference TRBV29-1 and TRBJ1-1, the full variable domain is SAVISQKPSRDICQRGTSLTIQCQVDSQVTMMFWYRQQPGQSLTLIATANQGSEATYESGFVIDKFPISRPNLTFSTLTVSNMSPEDSSIYLCSVEGVVEGARNTEAFFGQGTRLTVV.

The CDR3 sequence is CASNLAAEQFF. CDR3 bases: TGTGCCAGTAACTTAGCGGCTGAGCAGTTCTTC. J is TRBJ2-1 and V is TRBV2, with D maybe TRBD2 (6 bases). CDR3 length equals 11 residues. Trimming removed 9 bases from V and 9 bases from J, with 12 bases in between. Germline V CDR1 and CDR2: SNHLY, FYNNEI.

The chain combines TRBV2 with TRBJ2-7; the match to TRBD1 covers 7 bases. This CDR3 comprises 17 residues. In germline, CDR1 is SNHLY, CDR2 FYNNEI. J lost 1 base, V lost 6 bases, and 15 bases had no gene match. CDR3 amino acids: CASSAPKDREDSYEQYF. The CDR3 nucleotides are TGTGCCAGCAGCGCACCGAAAGACAGGGAAGATTCCTACGAGCAGTACTTC.

V usage is TRBV7-8 and J usage is TRBJ1-3; D is uncertain. Trimming pared 1 base from V and 0 bases from J, leaving 4 bases between. Germline V gene sequence: CDR1 SGHVS, CDR2 FQNEAQ. The CDR3 is 14 residues long. CDR3 residues: CASSLVFSGNTIYF. Here the CDR3 DNA reads TGTGCCAGCAGCTTAGTATTCTCTGGAAACACCATATATTTT.

The chain combines TRBV30 with TRBJ2-5, with 12 bases aligning to TRBD2. Looked up from germline, CDR1 is GTSNPN and CDR2 is SVGIG (reference sequence). V shed 5 bases, J shed 5 bases, and the junction held 9 bases outside the gene matches. The CDR3 spans 15 residues. As DNA, the CDR3 is TGTGCCTGGTCACCGGGACTAGCGGGTGAGGAGACCCAGTACTTC. Translated, it gives CAWSPGLAGEETQYF.

CDR3 residues: CASSLWGQGRNIQYF. The CDR3 DNA reads as TGTGCCAGCAGTTTATGGGGACAGGGAAGGAACATTCAGTACTTC. The V gene is TRBV28, the J gene TRBJ2-4, with 9 bases that match TRBD1. The CDR3 loop spans 15 amino acids. Germline CDR1 and CDR2: MDHEN and SYDVKM. V dropped 0 bases and J dropped 7; count of bases not matched to a gene: 4.

J is TRBJ2-1 and V is TRBV27; the D gene is possibly TRBD1 (8 bases). Trimming removed 0 bases at V and 4 bases at J, with 16 bases between. This CDR3 contains 17 residues. The germline gives CDR1 MNHEY, CDR2 SMNVEV (reference sequence). The CDR3 spells CASSLSSTGGGYNEQFF. The CDR3 nucleotides are TGTGCCAGCAGTTTATCGTCCACAGGGGGGGGGTACAATGAGCAGTTCTTC.

The chain combines TRBV10-3 with TRBJ2-3, with D possibly TRBD2 on 5 matching bases. Between the trimmed V and J ends, which lost 2 bases and 2 bases, there was a span of 11 bases. CDR1 ENHRY and CDR2 SYGVKD come from the germline V gene. The CDR3 length is 15 residues. The CDR3: CAISEIMRATDTQYF. The CDR3 DNA reads TGTGCCATCAGTGAGATAATGCGGGCCACAGATACGCAGTATTTT.

The chain employs TRBV5-6 and TRBJ1-6; 8 bases match TRBD1. The junction had 9 bases not matched to a gene; V was cut back by 4 bases and J by 0 bases. Germline V gene sequence: CDR1 SGHDT, CDR2 YYEEEE. The CDR3 loop spans 18 amino acids. The CDR3 DNA reads TGTGCCAGCAGCCGTCCCCGGACAGGGTACTCCTATAATTCACCCCTCCACTTT. This encodes CASSRPRTGYSYNSPLHF.

The chain links TRBV6-5 to TRBJ2-3, with D unclear. V was trimmed by 0 bases and J by 5 bases, leaving 12 bases between them. This CDR3 is 15 amino acids long. Germline V gives CDR1 MNHEY, CDR2 SVGAGI. The CDR3 is CASSYSRFSEDTQYF. DNA of the CDR3: TGTGCCAGCAGTTACTCGAGATTCAGCGAAGATACGCAGTATTTT.

J is TRBJ1-6 and V is TRBV7-9; 10 nucleotides line up with TRBD1. V lost 11 bases and J lost 7; bases outside the gene matches: 2. From germline, CDR1 is SEHNR and CDR2 FQNEAQ (reference sequence). This CDR3 has 12 amino acids. As DNA, the CDR3 is TGTGCCTCGGGACAGGGGAATTCACCCCTCCACTTT. Its protein product is CASGQGNSPLHF.

The genes are TRBV7-9 and TRBJ2-5, with 7 bases fitting TRBD2. With V trimmed by 2 bases and J by 2 bases, 11 bases remained unmatched. This CDR3 comprises 17 residues. Germline V gene data show CDR1 as SEHNR and CDR2 as FQNEAQ (reference sequence). CDR3 nucleotides: TGTGCCAGCAGCTTACCCGCGGCGGGAGTAGGACAAGAGACCCAGTACTTC. It yields the protein CASSLPAAGVGQETQYF.

This rearrangement joins TRBV11-3 to TRBJ1-3; D remains unclear. CDR1 is SGHNT, CDR2 YENEEA, per germline. V shed 1 base and J shed 1 base, with 11 bases lying between them. The CDR3 is 16 amino acids. The CDR3 nucleotides read TGTGCCAGCAGCTTAGGCTATACGCTTTCTGGAAACACCATATATTTT. It specifies CASSLGYTLSGNTIYF.

This clone showed up just once. This chain joins TRBV5-1 and TRBJ2-1; D unresolved. The V gene lost 1 base and the J gene lost 1 base, with 6 bases spanning the gap. The CDR3 consists of 14 residues. Germline V gives CDR1 SGHRS, CDR2 YFSETQ. The CDR3 DNA sequence: TGCGCCAGCAGCTTGATCCCTTCCTACAATGAGCAGTTCTTC. Translated: CASSLIPSYNEQFF.

The chain joins TRBV18 to TRBJ1-1, with D maybe TRBD1 (6 bases). CDR1 KGHSH and CDR2 LQKENI come from the germline V gene. V was pared by 1 base and J by 4 bases, with 7 bases between. CDR3 length equals 13 residues. CDR3 DNA sequence: TGTGCCAGCTCACCACTACAGGGCACTGAAGCTTTCTTT. Amino acids: CASSPLQGTEAFF.

The chain joins TRBV10-1 to TRBJ1-1; tentative D call: TRBD1 (5 bases). The CDR3 sequence is 14 residues long. CDR1 and CDR2 (germline): WNHNN, SYGVQD (reference sequence). V lost 3 bases to trimming and J lost 7 bases, with 15 bases between them. CDR3 DNA: TGCGCCAGCAGTGATGGCAGGGAAAGAGTTGAAGCTTTCTTT. Its translation is CASSDGRERVEAFF.

V is TRBV12-5 and J is TRBJ2-3, with a possible D match to TRBD1 (5 bases). Per germline, CDR1 LGHNT and CDR2 FRNRAP. The CDR3 covers 11 residues. The V and J ends lost 2 bases and 9 bases respectively, with 6 bases between them. The CDR3 region is CASGLRGTQYF. The CDR3 nucleotides read TGTGCTAGTGGTTTGAGGGGAACGCAGTATTTT.

The gene calls are TRBV5-4 and TRBJ2-6, with a weak D call TRBD2 (5 bases). The CDR3 is 15 residues long. V was trimmed by 1 base and J by 3 bases, leaving 8 bases between them. Per the germline V gene, CDR1 is SGHNT and CDR2 is YYREEE (reference sequence). The CDR3 loop reads CASSLREGGANVLTF. The CDR3 DNA follows: TGTGCCAGCAGCTTGCGGGAAGGTGGGGCCAACGTCCTGACTTTC.

This clone came up once. The chain is built from TRBV14 and TRBJ1-1; D gene uncertain. Trimming stripped 0 bases from V and 1 base from J, with 6 bases between. Germline CDR1 and CDR2: SGHDN and FVKESK. The CDR3 covers 14 residues. CDR3 protein: CASSQEVRNTEAFF. The CDR3 nucleotides read TGTGCCAGCAGCCAAGAAGTCAGGAACACTGAAGCTTTCTTT.

The V call is TRBV28, the J call TRBJ2-7; 11 bases are shared with TRBD1. V lost 2 bases, J lost 5 bases, and 2 bases stayed unmatched. The CDR3 covers 14 residues. CDR1 is MDHEN, CDR2 SYDVKM, per germline. The CDR3 loop reads CASSLRTGGDEQYF. Written as DNA, the CDR3 is TGTGCCAGCAGTTTAAGGACAGGGGGCGACGAGCAGTACTTC.

The chain employs TRBV21-1 and TRBJ1-5. TRBV21-1 is listed as a pseudogene. The CDR3 covers 9 residues. CDR3 DNA: TGTGCCACCCTTCGGCCCCAGCATTTT. It yields the protein CATLRPQHF.

The chain employs TRBV7-8 and TRBJ1-2; 10 bases line up with TRBD1. The V segment lost 5 bases and the J segment 4 bases; nucleotides outside the gene matches: 1. CDR3 length: 13 residues. The germline CDR1 and CDR2 sequences are SGHVS and FQNEAQ. For the CDR3, the DNA is TGTGCCAGCAGCGGGGACAGGGGCTATGGCTACACCTTC. It encodes CASSGDRGYGYTF.